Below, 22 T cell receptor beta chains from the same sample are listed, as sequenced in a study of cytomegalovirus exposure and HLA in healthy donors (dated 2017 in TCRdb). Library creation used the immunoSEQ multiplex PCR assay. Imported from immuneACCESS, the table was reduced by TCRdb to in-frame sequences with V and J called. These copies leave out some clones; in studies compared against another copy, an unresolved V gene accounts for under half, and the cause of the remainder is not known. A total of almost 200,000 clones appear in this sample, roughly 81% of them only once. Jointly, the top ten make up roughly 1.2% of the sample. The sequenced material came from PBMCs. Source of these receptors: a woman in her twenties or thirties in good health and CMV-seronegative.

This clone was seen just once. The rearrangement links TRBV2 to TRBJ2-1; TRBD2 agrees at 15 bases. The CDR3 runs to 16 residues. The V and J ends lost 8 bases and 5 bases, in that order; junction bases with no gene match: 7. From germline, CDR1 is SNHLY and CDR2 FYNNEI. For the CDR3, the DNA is TGTGCCAGCCACGGGACTAGCGGGGGGCCTAACAATGAGCAGTTCTTC. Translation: CASHGTSGGPNNEQFF.

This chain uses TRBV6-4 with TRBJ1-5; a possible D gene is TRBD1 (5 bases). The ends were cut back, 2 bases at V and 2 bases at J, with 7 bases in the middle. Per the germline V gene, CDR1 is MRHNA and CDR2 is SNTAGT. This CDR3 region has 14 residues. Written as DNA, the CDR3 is TGTGCCAGCAGTGACAGGGGCGGCAATCAGCCCCAGCATTTT. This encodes CASSDRGGNQPQHF.

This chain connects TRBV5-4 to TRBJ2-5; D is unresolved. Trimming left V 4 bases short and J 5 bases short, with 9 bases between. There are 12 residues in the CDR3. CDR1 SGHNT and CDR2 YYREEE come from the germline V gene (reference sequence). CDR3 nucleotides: TGTGCCAGCAGCGGTACCGGTGAGACCCAGTACTTC. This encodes CASSGTGETQYF.

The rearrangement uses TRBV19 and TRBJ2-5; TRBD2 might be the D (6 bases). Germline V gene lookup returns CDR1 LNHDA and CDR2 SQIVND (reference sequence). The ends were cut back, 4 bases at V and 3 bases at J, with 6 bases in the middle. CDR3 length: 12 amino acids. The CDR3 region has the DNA TGTGCCAGTAGTACGGGGGAAGAGACCCAGTACTTC. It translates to CASSTGEETQYF.

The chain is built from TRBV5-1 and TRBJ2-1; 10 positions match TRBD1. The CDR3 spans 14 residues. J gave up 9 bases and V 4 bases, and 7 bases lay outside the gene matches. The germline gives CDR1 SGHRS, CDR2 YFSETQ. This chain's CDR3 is CASSIGQGGGEQFF. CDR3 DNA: TGCGCCAGCAGCATCGGACAGGGGGGCGGTGAGCAGTTCTTC.

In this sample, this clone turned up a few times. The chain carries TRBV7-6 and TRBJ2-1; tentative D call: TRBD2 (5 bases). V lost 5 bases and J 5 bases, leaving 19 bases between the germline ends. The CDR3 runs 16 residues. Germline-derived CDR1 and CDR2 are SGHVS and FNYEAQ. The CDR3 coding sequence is TGTGCCAGCAGCCTGGGGAGACTCCTAGCACACAATGAGCAGTTCTTC. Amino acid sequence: CASSLGRLLAHNEQFF.

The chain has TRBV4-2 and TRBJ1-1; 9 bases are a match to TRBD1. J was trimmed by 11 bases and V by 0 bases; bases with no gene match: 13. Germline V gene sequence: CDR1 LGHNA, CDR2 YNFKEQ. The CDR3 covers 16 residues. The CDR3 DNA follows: TGTGCCAGCAGCCAAGATACAGGGACAGGGAGGGCCGCGGCTTTCTTT. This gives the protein CASSQDTGTGRAAAFF.

CDR3 residues: CASRFGRDTSYNEQFF. The CDR3 coding sequence is TGTGCCAGCAGGTTCGGCCGGGATACGTCCTACAATGAGCAGTTCTTC. J is TRBJ2-1 and V is TRBV21-1; TRBD2 is taken as the D call from the table, unchecked against the DNA. TRBV21-1 is a pseudogene locus. This CDR3 spans 16 amino acids.

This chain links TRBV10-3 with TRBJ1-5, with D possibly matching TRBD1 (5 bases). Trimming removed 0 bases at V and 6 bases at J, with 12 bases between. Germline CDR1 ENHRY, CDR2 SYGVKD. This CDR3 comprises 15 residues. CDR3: CAISESTGGSQPQHF. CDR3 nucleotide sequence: TGTGCCATCAGTGAGTCGACGGGGGGAAGTCAGCCCCAGCATTTT.

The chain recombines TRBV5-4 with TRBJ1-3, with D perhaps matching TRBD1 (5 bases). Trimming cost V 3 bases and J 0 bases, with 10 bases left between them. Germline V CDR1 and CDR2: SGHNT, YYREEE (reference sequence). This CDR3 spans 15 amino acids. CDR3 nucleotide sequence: TGTGCCAGCAGCTGGGGCGGGGGCTCTGGAAACACCATATATTTT. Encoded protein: CASSWGGGSGNTIYF.

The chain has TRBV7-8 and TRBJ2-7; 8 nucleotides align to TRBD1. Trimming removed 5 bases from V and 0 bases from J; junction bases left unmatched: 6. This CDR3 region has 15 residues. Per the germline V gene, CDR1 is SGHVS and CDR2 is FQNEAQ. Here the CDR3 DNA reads TGTGCCAGCAGCGATACAGGGGGTTCCTCCTACGAGCAGTACTTC. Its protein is CASSDTGGSSYEQYF.

The CDR3 DNA is TGTGCCAGCAGCTTAAGCGGGACAGGGCGCGAAAAACTGTTTTTT. Translating gives CASSLSGTGREKLFF. The chain combines TRBV7-3 with TRBJ1-4, with 9 bases identical to TRBD1. With 1 base clipped from V and 8 bases from J, the junction kept 5 bases outside the gene matches. The CDR3 totals 15 residues. CDR1 is SGHTA and CDR2 is FQGTGA in the germline V gene.

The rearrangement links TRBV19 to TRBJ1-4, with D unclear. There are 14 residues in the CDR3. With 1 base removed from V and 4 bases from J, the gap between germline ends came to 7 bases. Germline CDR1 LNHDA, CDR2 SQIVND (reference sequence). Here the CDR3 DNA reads TGTGCCAGTAGTATAGCCGGGTTTAATGAAAAACTGTTTTTT. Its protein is CASSIAGFNEKLFF. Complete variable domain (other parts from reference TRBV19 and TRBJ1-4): DGGITQSPKYLFRKEGQNVTLSCEQNLNHDAMYWYRQDPGQGLRLIYYSQIVNDFQKGDIAEGYSVSREKKESFPLTVTSAQKNPTAFYLCASSIAGFNEKLFFGSGTQLSVL.

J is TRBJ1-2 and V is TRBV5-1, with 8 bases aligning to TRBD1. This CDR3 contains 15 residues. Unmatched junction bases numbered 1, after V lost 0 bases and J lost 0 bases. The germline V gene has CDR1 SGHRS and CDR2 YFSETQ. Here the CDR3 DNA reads TGCGCCAGCAGCTTGGGACAGGGGCCTAACTATGGCTACACCTTC. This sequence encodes CASSLGQGPNYGYTF.

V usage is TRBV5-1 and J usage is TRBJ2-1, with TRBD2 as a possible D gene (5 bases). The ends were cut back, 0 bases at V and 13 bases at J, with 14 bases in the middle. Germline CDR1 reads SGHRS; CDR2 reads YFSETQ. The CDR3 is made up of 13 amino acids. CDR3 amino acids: CASSLAPDLFQFF. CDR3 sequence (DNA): TGCGCCAGCAGCTTGGCGCCGGACTTGTTTCAGTTCTTC.

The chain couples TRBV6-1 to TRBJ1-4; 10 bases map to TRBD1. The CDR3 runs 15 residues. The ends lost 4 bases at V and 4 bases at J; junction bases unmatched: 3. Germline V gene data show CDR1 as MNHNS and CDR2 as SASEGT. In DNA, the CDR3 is TGTGCCAGCAGTGGACAGGGGGCCCTTAATGAAAAACTGTTTTTT. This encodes CASSGQGALNEKLFF.

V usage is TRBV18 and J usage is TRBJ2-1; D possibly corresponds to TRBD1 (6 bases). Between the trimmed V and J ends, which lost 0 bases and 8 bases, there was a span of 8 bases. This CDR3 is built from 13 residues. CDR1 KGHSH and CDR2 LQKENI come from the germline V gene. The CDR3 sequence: CASSPPPGDEQFF. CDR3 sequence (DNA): TGTGCCAGCTCACCACCGCCAGGGGATGAGCAGTTCTTC.

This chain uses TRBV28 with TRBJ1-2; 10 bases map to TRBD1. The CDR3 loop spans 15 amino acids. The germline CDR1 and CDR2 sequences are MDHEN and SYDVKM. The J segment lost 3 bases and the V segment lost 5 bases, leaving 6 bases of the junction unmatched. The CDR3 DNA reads TGTGCCAGCAGTAAGACAGGGGGCTGGGACTATGGCTACACCTTC. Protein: CASSKTGGWDYGYTF.

CDR3 sequence reads: CASSLRAGGRTGELFF. In nucleotides, the CDR3 is TGTGCCAGTAGTTTACGAGCGGGAGGGAGGACCGGGGAGCTGTTTTTT. V gene TRBV19 combines with J gene TRBJ2-2; TRBD2 aligns across 10 bases. The CDR3 has 16 residues. With V trimmed by 5 bases and J by 5 bases, 8 bases remained unmatched. Germline values: CDR1 LNHDA, CDR2 SQIVND (reference sequence).

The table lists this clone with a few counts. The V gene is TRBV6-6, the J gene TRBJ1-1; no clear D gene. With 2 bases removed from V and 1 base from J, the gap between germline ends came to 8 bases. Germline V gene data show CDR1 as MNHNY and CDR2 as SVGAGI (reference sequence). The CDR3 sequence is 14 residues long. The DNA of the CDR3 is TGTGCCAGCAGTTACACCTCCGGGAACACTGAAGCTTTCTTT. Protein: CASSYTSGNTEAFF.

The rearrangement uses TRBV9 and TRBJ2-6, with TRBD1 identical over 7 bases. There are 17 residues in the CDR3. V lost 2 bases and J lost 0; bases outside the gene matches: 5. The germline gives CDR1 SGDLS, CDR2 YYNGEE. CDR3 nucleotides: TGTGCCAGCAGCGTCACAGGGGTTCACTCTGGGGCCAACGTCCTGACTTTC. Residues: CASSVTGVHSGANVLTF.

CDR3 DNA: TGCGCCAGCAGCCTTGGACTAGCGGGGCGACAAGAGACCCAGTACTTC. It encodes CASSLGLAGRQETQYF. The J gene is TRBJ2-5, the V gene TRBV10-1; 12 nucleotides match TRBD2. Trimming cost V 6 bases and J 2 bases; bases outside gene matches: 7. The CDR3 has 16 residues. Germline V lookup: CDR1 WNHNN, CDR2 SYGVQD (reference sequence).